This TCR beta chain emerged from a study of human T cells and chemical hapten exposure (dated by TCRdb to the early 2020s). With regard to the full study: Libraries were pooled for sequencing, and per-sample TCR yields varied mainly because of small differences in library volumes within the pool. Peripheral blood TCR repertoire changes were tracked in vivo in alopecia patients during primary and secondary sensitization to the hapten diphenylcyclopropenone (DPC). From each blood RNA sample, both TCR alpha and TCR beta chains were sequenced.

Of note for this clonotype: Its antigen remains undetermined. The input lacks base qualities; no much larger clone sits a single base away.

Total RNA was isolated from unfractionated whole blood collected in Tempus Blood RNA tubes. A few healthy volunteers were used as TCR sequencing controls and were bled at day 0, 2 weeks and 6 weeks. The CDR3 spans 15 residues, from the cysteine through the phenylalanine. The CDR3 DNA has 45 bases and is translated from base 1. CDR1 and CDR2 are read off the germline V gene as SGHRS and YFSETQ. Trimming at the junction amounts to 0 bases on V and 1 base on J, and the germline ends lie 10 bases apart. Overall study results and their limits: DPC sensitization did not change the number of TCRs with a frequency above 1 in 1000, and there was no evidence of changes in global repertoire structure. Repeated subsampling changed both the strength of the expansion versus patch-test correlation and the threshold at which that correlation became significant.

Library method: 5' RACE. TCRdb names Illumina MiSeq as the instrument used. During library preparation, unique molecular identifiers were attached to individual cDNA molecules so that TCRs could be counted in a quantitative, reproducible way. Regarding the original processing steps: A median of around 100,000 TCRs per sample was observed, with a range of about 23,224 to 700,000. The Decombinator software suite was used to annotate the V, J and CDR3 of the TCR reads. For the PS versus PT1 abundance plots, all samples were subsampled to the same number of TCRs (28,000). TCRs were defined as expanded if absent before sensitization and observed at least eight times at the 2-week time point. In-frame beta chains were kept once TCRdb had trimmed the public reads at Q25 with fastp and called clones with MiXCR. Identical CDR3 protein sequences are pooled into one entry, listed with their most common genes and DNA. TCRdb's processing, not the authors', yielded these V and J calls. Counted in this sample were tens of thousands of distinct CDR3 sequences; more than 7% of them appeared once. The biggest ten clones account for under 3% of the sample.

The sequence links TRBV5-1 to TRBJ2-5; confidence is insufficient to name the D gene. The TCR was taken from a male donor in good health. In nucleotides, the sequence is TGCGCCAGCAGCTTGGACCCATCGCCCCAAGAGACCCAGTACTTC. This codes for CASSLDPSPQETQYF.